This TCR beta chain originates from a study of T cells in Graves' hyperthyroidism and ophthalmopathy. The CDR3 regions of TCR beta were amplified from RNA transcripts. First-round RT-PCR of the TCR CDR3 relied on the HTBI primer set. TCRdb itself ran the multiplex PCR reads through MiXCR, one entry per CDR3 protein. Here the sample spans about 500,000 distinct CDR3 sequences, 15% to 20% being singletons. Germline V CDR1 and CDR2: MGHRA, YSYEKL. The CDR3 runs to 15 residues. V shed 4 bases, J shed 7 bases, and the junction held 10 bases outside the gene matches. A NOSPECS grade of at least 4, a Clinical Activity Score of at least 3 and duration under 3 months were recorded in ophthalmopathy patients. This clonotype showed up just a few times.

This TCR came from a woman aged 25 to 39 with Graves' ophthalmopathy. Material for sequencing was blood. The chain carries TRBV4-1 and TRBJ2-3; TRBD2 agrees at 8 bases. The CDR3 coding sequence is TGCGCCAGCAGCCCTGGACTAGCCGGCGTCTATACGCAGTATTTT. Its protein is CASSPGLAGVYTQYF.